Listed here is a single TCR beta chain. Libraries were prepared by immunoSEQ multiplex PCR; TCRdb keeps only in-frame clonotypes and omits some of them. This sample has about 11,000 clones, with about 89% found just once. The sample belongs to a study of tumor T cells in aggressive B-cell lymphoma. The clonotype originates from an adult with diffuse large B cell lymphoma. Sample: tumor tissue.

This CDR3 reads CASSKQGWKYF. CDR3 DNA: TGTGCCAGCAGCAAACAGGGGTGGAAGTACTTC. This sequence joins TRBV28 and TRBJ2-7; 7 bases align to TRBD1. The germline CDR1 and CDR2 sequences are MDHEN and SYDVKM. Trimming at V came to 6 bases and at J to 11 bases, leaving 7 bases not matched to a gene. The CDR3 has 11 amino acids.